This record concerns one TCR beta chain sequence. The CDR3 covers 15 residues. Germline CDR1 is SGHNT and CDR2 is YYREEE (reference sequence). The germline V and J ends were trimmed by 4 bases and 6 bases, with 20 bases remaining between them. The repertoire was sequenced with immunoSEQ multiplex PCR; TCRdb's copy has only in-frame clones and lacks some. The table has roughly 51,000 clones, about half seen once. This record comes from a study of cytotoxic CD8 clonotypes in ibrutinib-treated CLL. This sample comprised PBMCs, obtained after 12 months of ibrutinib treatment. The receptor was isolated from a human donor with chronic lymphocytic leukemia. The V call is TRBV5-4, the J call TRBJ2-7; D is possibly TRBD2 (6 bases). The CDR3 bases are TGTGCCAGCAGCGAACGGGGACGGGACTTTGGCGAGCAGTACTTC. Its protein product is CASSERGRDFGEQYF.